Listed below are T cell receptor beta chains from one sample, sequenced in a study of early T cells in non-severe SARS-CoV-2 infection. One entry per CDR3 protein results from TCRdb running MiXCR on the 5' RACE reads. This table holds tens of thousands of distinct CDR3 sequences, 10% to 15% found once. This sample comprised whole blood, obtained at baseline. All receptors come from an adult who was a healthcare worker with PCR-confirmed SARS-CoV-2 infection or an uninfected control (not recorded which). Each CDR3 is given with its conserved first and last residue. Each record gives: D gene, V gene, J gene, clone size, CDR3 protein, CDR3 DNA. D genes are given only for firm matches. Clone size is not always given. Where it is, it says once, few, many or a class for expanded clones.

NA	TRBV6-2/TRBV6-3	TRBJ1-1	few	CASNRRDSNTEAFF	TGTGCCAGCAATCGCCGGGATTCAAACACTGAAGCTTTCTTT
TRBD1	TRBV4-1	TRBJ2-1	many	CASSQVQGGYNEQFF	TGCGCCAGCAGCCAGGTACAGGGGGGATACAATGAGCAGTTCTTC
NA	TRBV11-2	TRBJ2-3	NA	CASSLGTPGTQYF	TGTGCCAGCAGCTTAGGGACGCCGGGTACGCAGTATTTT
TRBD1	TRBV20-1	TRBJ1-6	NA	CSAGGQGPGSPLHF	TGCAGTGCTGGCGGACAGGGGCCCGGCTCACCCCTCCACTTT
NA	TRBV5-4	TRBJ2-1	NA	CASSLSGGGNEQFF	TGTGCCAGCAGCTTATCCGGGGGCGGCAATGAGCAGTTCTTC
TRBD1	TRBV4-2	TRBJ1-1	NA	CASSPGGNGNTEAFF	TGTGCCAGCAGCCCAGGGGGGAATGGGAACACTGAAGCTTTCTTT
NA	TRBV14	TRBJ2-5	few	CASSHAPLVHQETQYF	TGTGCCAGCAGCCACGCCCCACTAGTGCACCAAGAGACCCAGTACTTC
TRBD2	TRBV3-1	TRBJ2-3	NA	CASSPSGERGKAEAQYF	TGTGCCAGCAGCCCTTCCGGCGAGCGGGGAAAGGCGGAGGCGCAGTATTTT
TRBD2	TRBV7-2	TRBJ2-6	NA	CASSPGWLAGISGANVLTF	TGTGCCAGCAGCCCCGGATGGCTAGCGGGGATATCTGGGGCCAACGTCCTGACTTTC
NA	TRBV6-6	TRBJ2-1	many	CASSYSAGLTYNEQFF	TGTGCCAGCAGTTACTCTGCGGGCCTGACATACAATGAGCAGTTCTTC
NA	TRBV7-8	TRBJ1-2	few	CASSPPGLGYGYTF	TGTGCCAGCAGCCCGCCGGGCCTGGGGTATGGCTACACCTTC
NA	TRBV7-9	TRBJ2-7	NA	CASSLSGPRTYEQYF	TGTGCCAGCAGCTTAAGTGGACCGCGGACCTACGAGCAGTACTTC
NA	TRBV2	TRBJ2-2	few	CASIGTPNTGELFF	TGTGCCAGCATTGGGACTCCGAACACCGGGGAGCTGTTTTTT
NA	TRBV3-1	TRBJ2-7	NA	CASSQAQGSYEQYF	TGTGCCAGCAGCCAAGCCCAGGGCTCCTACGAGCAGTACTTC
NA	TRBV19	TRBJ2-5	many	CASSPAGRETQYF	TGTGCCAGTAGTCCTGCGGGAAGAGAGACCCAGTACTTC
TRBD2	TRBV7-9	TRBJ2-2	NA	CATFSGGPANTGELFF	TGTGCCACCTTTAGCGGGGGCCCGGCGAACACCGGGGAGCTGTTTTTT
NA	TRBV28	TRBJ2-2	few	CASSLRWALVAGELFF	TGTGCCAGCAGTTTGCGGTGGGCTCTAGTGGCCGGGGAGCTGTTTTTT
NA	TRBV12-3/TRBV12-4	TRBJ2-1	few	CASSLGSPRNEQFF	TGTGCCAGCAGCCTTGGATCCCCGAGGAATGAGCAGTTCTTC
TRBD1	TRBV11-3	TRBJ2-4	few	CASSYARGTGVAKNIQYF	TGTGCCAGCAGCTATGCCCGGGGGACAGGGGTAGCCAAAAACATTCAGTACTTC
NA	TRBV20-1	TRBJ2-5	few	CSAIGGQETQYF	TGCAGTGCTATCGGGGGCCAAGAGACCCAGTACTTC
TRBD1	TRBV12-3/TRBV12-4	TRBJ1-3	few	CASSLQGATSGNTIYF	TGTGCCAGCAGTCTACAGGGGGCCACCTCTGGAAACACCATATATTTT
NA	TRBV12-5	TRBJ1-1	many	CASGFWGYTEAFF	TGTGCTAGTGGTTTTTGGGGGTACACTGAAGCTTTCTTT
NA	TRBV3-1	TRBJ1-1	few	CASSRHEMGAFF	TGTGCCAGCAGCCGCCACGAAATGGGAGCTTTCTTT
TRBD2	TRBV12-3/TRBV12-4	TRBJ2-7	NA	CASMMGLSSYEQYF	TGTGCCAGCATGATGGGACTAAGCTCCTACGAGCAGTACTTC
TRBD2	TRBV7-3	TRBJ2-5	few	CASSQSGAALKETQYF	TGTGCCAGCAGCCAGAGCGGGGCGGCCTTAAAAGAGACCCAGTACTTC
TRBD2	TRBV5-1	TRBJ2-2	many	CASSLAGGRTGELFF	TGCGCCAGCAGCTTGGCGGGAGGACGCACCGGGGAGCTGTTTTTT
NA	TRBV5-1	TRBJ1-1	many	CASSLTVNTEAFF	TGTGCCAGCAGCTTAACGGTGAACACTGAAGCTTTCTTT
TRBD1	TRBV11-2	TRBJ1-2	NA	CASSYTEGQELLFNYGYTF	TGTGCCAGCAGCTACACCGAGGGACAGGAACTTCTTTTTAACTATGGCTACACCTTC
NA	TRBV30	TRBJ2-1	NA	CAWSGVRGPYNEQFF	TGTGCCTGGAGCGGGGTTAGAGGGCCCTACAATGAGCAGTTCTTC
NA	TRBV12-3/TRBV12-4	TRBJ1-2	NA	CASRPTEIYGYTF	TGTGCCAGCAGACCTACAGAGATCTATGGCTACACCTTC
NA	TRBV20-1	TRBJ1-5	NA	CSATGTVNQPQHF	TGCAGTGCTACCGGGACGGTCAATCAGCCCCAGCATTTT
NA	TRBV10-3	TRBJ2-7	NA	CAIRPRAGPYSYEQYF	TGTGCCATCAGACCCCGGGCAGGACCTTACTCCTACGAGCAGTACTTC
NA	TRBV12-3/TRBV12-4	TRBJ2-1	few	CASRQTGTRRVNEQFF	TGTGCCAGCAGGCAGACCGGGACAAGAAGAGTCAATGAGCAGTTCTTC
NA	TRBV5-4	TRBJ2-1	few	CASSLVPGNEQFF	TGTGCCAGCAGCTTGGTCCCGGGGAATGAGCAGTTCTTC
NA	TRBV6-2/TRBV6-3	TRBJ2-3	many	CASSSSFFLPDTQYF	TGTGCCAGCAGTTCTAGCTTCTTTCTCCCAGATACGCAGTATTTT